These T cell receptor beta chains were read from a single sample in a study of identical twins. MiXCR, applied by TCRdb to the 5' RACE reads, yields one record per CDR3 protein. The sample lists 250,000 or so distinct CDR3 sequences, around 7.6% occurring once. Another study also made use of these data, one on yellow fever vaccine responses in identical twins.

Sequenced: CD8+ T cells sorted from blood. Receptor source: a woman aged 18-29 years in good health. CDR3s include the opening cysteine and the closing phenylalanine or tryptophan. The D gene is left open where the match is weak. Clone size is shown for a subset of rows, as once, few, many or a class of expanded clone.

TRBV4-2,TRBJ2-3,many,TRBD2,CASSHDGLAESPTDTQYF,TGTGCCAGCAGCCACGACGGACTAGCGGAGTCACCAACAGATACGCAGTATTTT
TRBV10-3,TRBJ2-1,NA,TRBD1,CATAQGAYNEQFF,TGTGCCACTGCGCAGGGGGCCTACAATGAGCAGTTCTTC
TRBV28,TRBJ2-1,few,NA,CASSLGDAMNEQFF,TGTGCCAGCAGTTTAGGGGACGCCATGAATGAGCAGTTCTTC
TRBV6-4,TRBJ2-1,few,NA,CASSDGGGREQFF,TGTGCCAGCAGTGACGGTGGCGGGCGGGAGCAGTTCTTC
TRBV7-9,TRBJ2-1,few,NA,CASSRGPMEQFF,TGTGCCAGCAGCCGGGGACCCATGGAGCAGTTCTTC
TRBV9,TRBJ2-1,few,TRBD2,CASSAGLAPNEQFF,TGTGCCAGCAGCGCGGGACTAGCCCCCAATGAGCAGTTCTTC
TRBV28,TRBJ1-5,many,NA,CASSFPKGLRNQPQHF,TGTGCCAGCAGTTTCCCCAAAGGACTTCGCAATCAGCCCCAGCATTTT
TRBV3-1,TRBJ2-1,NA,NA,CASSQDGQGEQFF,TGTGCCAGCAGCCAAGATGGCCAAGGTGAGCAGTTCTTC
TRBV5-6,TRBJ2-1,many,TRBD2,CASSSGTSGSYEQFF,TGTGCCAGCAGCAGCGGGACTAGCGGGAGTTATGAGCAGTTCTTC
TRBV6-5,TRBJ2-3,NA,NA,CASSYSMEVKGDTQYF,TGTGCCAGCAGTTACTCAATGGAGGTGAAAGGAGATACGCAGTATTTT
TRBV5-5,TRBJ2-1,NA,NA,CASSFGLVGEEEQFF,TGTGCCAGCAGCTTTGGGCTAGTGGGAGAGGAGGAGCAGTTCTTC
TRBV7-9,TRBJ2-7,few,NA,CASSLGLGQGEQYF,TGTGCCAGCAGCTTAGGGTTGGGGCAGGGAGAGCAGTACTTC
TRBV6-1,TRBJ1-4,many,NA,CASIRTVVPNEKLFF,TGTGCCAGCATCCGAACCGTAGTCCCTAATGAAAAACTGTTTTTT
TRBV6-5,TRBJ1-1,NA,NA,CASSYSITNTEAFF,TGTGCCAGCAGTTACTCGATCACAAATACTGAAGCTTTCTTT
TRBV7-3,TRBJ2-1,NA,NA,CASSASGLDEQFF,TGTGCCAGCAGCGCGTCGGGATTGGATGAGCAGTTCTTC
TRBV7-2,TRBJ2-7,NA,NA,CASSHGGGEQYF,TGTGCCAGCAGCCATGGAGGCGGCGAGCAGTACTTC
TRBV20-1,TRBJ2-7,NA,TRBD1,CSAIRQGAYEQYF,TGCAGTGCTATAAGACAGGGGGCCTACGAGCAGTACTTC
TRBV5-5,TRBJ2-1,many,TRBD2,CASSLASGRHEQFF,TGTGCCAGCAGCTTGGCTAGCGGGAGGCATGAGCAGTTCTTC
TRBV29-1,TRBJ1-2,many,NA,CSVEDRKGGDYGYTF,TGCAGCGTTGAAGATAGGAAGGGAGGGGACTATGGCTACACCTTC
TRBV6-5,TRBJ2-1,many,TRBD2,CASSYSTGLADNEQFF,TGTGCCAGCAGTTACTCGACCGGACTAGCGGACAATGAGCAGTTCTTC
TRBV29-1,TRBJ2-5,many,TRBD1,CSVEETGTGRETQYF,TGCAGCGTTGAAGAGACGGGGACAGGGAGAGAGACCCAGTACTTC
TRBV15,TRBJ2-3,few,NA,CATSRAVDTQYF,TGTGCCACCAGCAGAGCAGTGGATACGCAGTATTTT
TRBV28,TRBJ2-4,many,NA,CASSPLGIAKNIQYF,TGTGCCAGCAGTCCCTTGGGGATAGCCAAAAACATTCAGTACTTC
TRBV28,TRBJ1-6,NA,TRBD1,CASSPPTGPNSPLHF,TGTGCCAGCAGTCCTCCGACAGGGCCTAATTCACCCCTCCACTTT
TRBV20-1,TRBJ2-1,few,TRBD1,CSARAWLRQGAENEQFF,TGCAGTGCTAGAGCATGGTTGAGACAGGGGGCGGAGAATGAGCAGTTCTTC
TRBV12-3/TRBV12-4,TRBJ1-2,many,TRBD1,CASTLLRDRDYGYTF,TGTGCCAGCACTCTCTTACGGGACAGGGACTATGGCTACACCTTC
TRBV28,TRBJ2-5,many,NA,CASTGLMGTKETQYF,TGTGCCAGCACGGGGTTGATGGGTACCAAAGAGACCCAGTACTTC
TRBV10-3,TRBJ2-1,many,TRBD2,CAISVAGRGSYNEQFF,TGTGCCATCAGTGTTGCCGGGAGGGGCTCCTACAATGAGCAGTTCTTC
TRBV7-8,TRBJ2-7,NA,TRBD2,CASSSRGTSYEQYF,TGTGCCAGCAGCTCGCGTGGGACTAGCTACGAGCAGTACTTC
TRBV19,TRBJ2-7,NA,NA,CASSSGGAGTIYEQYF,TGTGCCAGTAGTAGTGGGGGGGCGGGCACAATCTACGAGCAGTACTTC
TRBV29-1,TRBJ2-1,few,NA,CSVEGVIIADTQYNEQFF,TGCAGCGTTGAAGGGGTGATAATAGCGGACACACAGTACAATGAGCAGTTCTTC
TRBV9,TRBJ2-1,few,NA,CASSVGRAEYNEQFF,TGTGCCAGCAGCGTAGGTCGAGCGGAATACAATGAGCAGTTCTTC
TRBV4-1,TRBJ2-7,many,TRBD1,CASSLGTGTYEQYF,TGTGCCAGCAGTCTCGGGACAGGGACCTACGAGCAGTACTTC
TRBV3-1,TRBJ2-3,NA,TRBD2,CTSSPALAVGNTDTQYF,TGTACCAGCAGCCCTGCCCTAGCGGTAGGAAACACAGATACGCAGTATTTT
TRBV7-9,TRBJ2-2,few,TRBD2,CASERPAGNTGELFF,TGTGCCAGCGAGAGGCCAGCGGGAAACACCGGGGAGCTGTTTTTT
TRBV20-1,TRBJ2-3,many,NA,CSARDDLTDTQYF,TGCAGTGCTAGAGATGACTTGACAGATACGCAGTATTTT
TRBV2,TRBJ2-5,NA,NA,CASIPGVPGETQYF,TGTGCCAGCATCCCGGGAGTGCCGGGGGAGACCCAGTACTTC
TRBV9,TRBJ1-1,NA,NA,CASGRSTEAFF,TGTGCCAGTGGCAGGAGCACTGAAGCTTTCTTT
TRBV2,TRBJ2-6,NA,TRBD1,CASIGATGGLGANVLTF,TGTGCCAGCATCGGAGCTACAGGGGGTTTAGGGGCCAACGTCCTGACTTTC
TRBV2,TRBJ2-5,few,TRBD2,CASSTSGEETQYF,TGTGCCAGCAGCACTAGCGGGGAAGAGACCCAGTACTTC
TRBV28,TRBJ2-1,many,NA,CASSFRGGDEQFF,TGTGCCAGCAGTTTCCGCGGCGGGGATGAGCAGTTCTTC
TRBV27,TRBJ1-1,many,NA,CASSLSPGGWEAFF,TGTGCCAGCAGTTTATCGCCGGGGGGATGGGAAGCTTTCTTT
TRBV3-1,TRBJ2-2,many,NA,CASSQESDRPNTGELFF,TGTGCCAGCAGCCAGGAGTCAGACAGACCGAACACCGGGGAGCTGTTTTTT
TRBV10-3,TRBJ1-5,NA,NA,CAISTDGPSNQPQHF,TGTGCCATCAGCACGGACGGACCTAGCAATCAGCCCCAGCATTTT
TRBV15,TRBJ2-1,few,NA,CATSRAGAYNEQFF,TGTGCCACCAGCCGGGCAGGGGCCTACAATGAGCAGTTCTTC
TRBV7-9,TRBJ2-1,NA,NA,CASSSGGPDEQFF,TGTGCCAGCAGCTCTGGGGGCCCTGATGAGCAGTTCTTC
TRBV20-1,TRBJ1-1,NA,NA,CSARAPSTGNTEAFF,TGCAGTGCTAGAGCCCCGTCCACAGGTAACACTGAAGCTTTCTTT
TRBV12-3/TRBV12-4,TRBJ2-7,many,TRBD2,CASSSRTSGSREQYF,TGTGCCAGCAGTTCGAGGACTAGCGGGAGTCGGGAGCAGTACTTC
TRBV10-3,TRBJ2-1,many,TRBD2,CAISPTGLADRNEQFF,TGTGCCATCAGTCCCACCGGACTAGCGGATCGCAATGAGCAGTTCTTC
TRBV28,TRBJ2-5,few,NA,CASSFYPGAQETQYF,TGTGCCAGCAGTTTCTATCCAGGGGCCCAAGAGACCCAGTACTTC
TRBV10-3,TRBJ2-5,many,TRBD1,CAISATYSPGTAQETQYF,TGTGCCATCAGTGCAACCTATTCCCCCGGGACAGCGCAAGAGACCCAGTACTTC
TRBV7-3,TRBJ2-4,few,TRBD2,CASSPGLAGAKNIQYF,TGTGCCAGCAGCCCAGGACTAGCGGGGGCCAAAAACATTCAGTACTTC
TRBV12-3/TRBV12-4,TRBJ2-5,NA,NA,CASRGAAQETQYF,TGTGCCAGCAGGGGGGCAGCTCAAGAGACCCAGTACTTC
TRBV7-9,TRBJ1-1,NA,NA,CASSLRAGHTEAFF,TGTGCCAGCAGCCTACGGGCTGGACACACTGAAGCTTTCTTT
TRBV5-1,TRBJ2-3,NA,NA,CASRPIEFRTDTQYF,TGCGCCAGCAGACCCATCGAATTTCGCACAGATACGCAGTATTTT
TRBV10-3,TRBJ1-5,many,TRBD1,CAISLTGIAQPQHF,TGTGCCATCAGTCTGACAGGGATTGCACAGCCCCAGCATTTT
TRBV7-8,TRBJ2-1,NA,NA,CASSLVPGAGNEQFF,TGTGCCAGCAGCTTAGTTCCGGGGGCAGGGAATGAGCAGTTCTTC